This TCR beta chain was profiled in a study of blood T cells in healthy people across ages. The use of a sample-barcoded 5' primer and a J-beta primer mix characterized a second PCR of about 7 to 12 cycles. Unique molecular identifiers of 12 random nucleotides labeled each cDNA. TCRdb reprocessed the 5' RACE reads via MiXCR and lists one record per CDR3 protein. This table holds 1.5 million to 2 million distinct CDR3 sequences, roughly 50% found once. Points on this clonotype: Its antigen is unidentified.

The CDR3 contains 14 residues. Germline V gene lookup returns CDR1 SGDLS and CDR2 YYNGEE. Trimming removed 0 bases at V and 0 bases at J, with 7 bases between. Notes on the study in general: Measured against age, TCR beta diversity per million T cells decreased in a roughly linear manner. Observed TCR beta diversity showed a strong correlation with the percentage of naive T cells as measured by flow cytometry. Naive and antigen-experienced cells were not separated, limiting conclusive comparison.

The source is a woman aged 40 to 50 in good health. The sequenced sample was blood. The V gene is TRBV9, the J gene TRBJ2-7; D uncertain. CDR3 DNA sequence: TGTGCCAGCAGCGTAGTTGACAACTCCTACGAGCAGTACTTC. Protein sequence: CASSVVDNSYEQYF.